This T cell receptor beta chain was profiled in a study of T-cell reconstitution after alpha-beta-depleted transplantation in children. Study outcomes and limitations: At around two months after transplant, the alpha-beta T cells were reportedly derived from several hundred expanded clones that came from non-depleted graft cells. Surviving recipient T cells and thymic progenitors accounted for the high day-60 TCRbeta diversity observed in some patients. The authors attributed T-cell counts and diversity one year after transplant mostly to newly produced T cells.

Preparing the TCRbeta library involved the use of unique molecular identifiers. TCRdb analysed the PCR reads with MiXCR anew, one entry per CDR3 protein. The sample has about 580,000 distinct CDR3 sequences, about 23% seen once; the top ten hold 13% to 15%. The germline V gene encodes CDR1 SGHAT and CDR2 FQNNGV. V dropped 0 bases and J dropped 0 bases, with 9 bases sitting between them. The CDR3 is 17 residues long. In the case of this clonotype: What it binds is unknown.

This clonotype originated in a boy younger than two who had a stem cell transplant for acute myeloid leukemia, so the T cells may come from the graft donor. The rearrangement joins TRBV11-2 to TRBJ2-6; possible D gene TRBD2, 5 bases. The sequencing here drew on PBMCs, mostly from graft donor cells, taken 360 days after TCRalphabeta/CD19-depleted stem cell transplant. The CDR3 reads CASSLDSGSSGANVLTF. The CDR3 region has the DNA TGTGCCAGCAGCTTAGATTCGGGGAGCTCTGGGGCCAACGTCCTGACTTTC. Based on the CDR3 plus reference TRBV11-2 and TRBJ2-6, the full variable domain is EAGVAQSPRYKIIEKRQSVAFWCNPISGHATLYWYQQILGQGPKLLIQFQNNGVVDDSQLPKDRFSAERLKGVDSTLKIQPAKLEDSAVYLCASSLDSGSSGANVLTFGAGSRLTVL.